The 27 T cell receptor beta chains presented below share a single source sample, sequenced in a study of pediatric ulcerative colitis. Method: immunoSEQ multiplex PCR; TCRdb's copy keeps in-frame clones and lacks some. Of about 36,000 clones in the sample, less than 80% were seen once. One to two pinch biopsies were taken from the rectum during colonoscopy. The sequenced material came from gut tissue. These receptors were collected from a boy under 18 with moderate ulcerative colitis.

This rearrangement joins TRBV10-1 to TRBJ2-1, with D perhaps matching TRBD2 (5 bases). In germline, CDR1 is WNHNN, CDR2 SYGVQD (reference sequence). This CDR3 comprises 13 residues. V gave up 3 bases and J gave up 5 bases, with 8 bases separating them. This CDR3 reads CASSDGLDNEQFF. DNA for the CDR3: TGCGCCAGCAGTGATGGACTTGACAATGAGCAGTTCTTC.

The chain links TRBV5-1 to TRBJ1-5; the D is unclear. Trimming took 0 bases from V and 4 from J, leaving 8 bases between them. CDR3 size: 14 residues. Germline V gives CDR1 SGHRS, CDR2 YFSETQ. CDR3 nucleotides: TGCGCCAGCAGCTTGGGGGGAGGTAATCAGCCCCAGCATTTT. Translating it yields CASSLGGGNQPQHF.

On this clone itself: The junction shows a germline mismatch at one end, possibly a read error. At the DNA level, this CDR3 is encoded by other sequences in the same sample as well. The rearrangement links TRBV7-7 to TRBJ2-1; 9 positions agree with TRBD1. The CDR3 length is 13 residues. In germline, CDR1 is SSHAT, CDR2 FNYEAQ (reference sequence). CDR3 loop: CASSLGTGREQFF. The CDR3, as DNA: TGTGCTAGCAGCTTAGGGACAGGGCGAGAGCAGTTCTTC.

In the case of this clone: Other DNA variants within this sample encode the same CDR3. The chain combines TRBV5-1 with TRBJ2-5; TRBD2 matches 8 bases. The CDR3 is 15 residues long. Germline V gene data show CDR1 as SGHRS and CDR2 as YFSETQ. Trimming at V came to 0 bases and at J to 1 base, leaving 2 bases not matched to a gene. CDR3 amino acids: CASSLVAGGQETQYF. As DNA, the CDR3 is TGCGCCAGCAGCTTGGTTGCGGGGGGCCAAGAGACCCAGTACTTC.

This chain links TRBV5-6 with TRBJ2-1; D ambiguous. The CDR3 extends over 13 amino acids. The V gene lost 0 bases and the J gene lost 9 bases, with 10 bases spanning the gap. The germline CDR1 and CDR2 sequences are SGHDT and YYEEEE. CDR3 sequence: CASSLGLSREQFF. CDR3 in DNA: TGTGCCAGCAGCTTGGGTCTTTCACGTGAGCAGTTCTTC.

This rearrangement joins TRBV5-1 to TRBJ2-1, with D tentatively TRBD1 (6 bases). The germline gives CDR1 SGHRS, CDR2 YFSETQ. V lost 0 bases to trimming and J lost 8 bases, with 12 bases between them. There are 14 residues in the CDR3. The CDR3: CASSLGQVGDEQFF. CDR3 DNA sequence: TGCGCCAGCAGCTTGGGACAGGTTGGCGATGAGCAGTTCTTC.

The V and J genes are TRBV28 and TRBJ2-3, with unresolved D. Trimming removed 5 bases at V and 4 bases at J, with 7 bases between. Germline V gene lookup returns CDR1 MDHEN and CDR2 SYDVKM. The CDR3 has 12 amino acids. In DNA, the CDR3 is TGTGCCAGCAGTACTTCCTCAGATACGCAGTATTTT. Encoded protein: CASSTSSDTQYF.

This chain connects TRBV27 to TRBJ2-7, with TRBD2 matching 13 bases. The junction had 7 bases not matched to a gene; V was cut back by 6 bases and J by 2 bases. Per the germline V gene, CDR1 is MNHEY and CDR2 is SMNVEV (reference sequence). This CDR3 comprises 16 residues. CDR3 nucleotides: TGTGCCAGCAGACGACTAGCGGGAGGTGAAGCCTACGAGCAGTACTTC. This codes for CASRRLAGGEAYEQYF.

The chain joins TRBV15 to TRBJ2-6, with D possibly TRBD1 on 6 matching bases. From germline, CDR1 is LNHNV and CDR2 YYDKDF (reference sequence). Trimming took off 5 bases at V and 2 bases at J, with 13 bases between the two ends. This CDR3 is built from 16 residues. The CDR3 here is CATSLKTGTGANVLTF. DNA for the CDR3: TGTGCCACCAGCTTAAAAACAGGGACTGGGGCCAACGTCCTGACTTTC.

This clone has only a few counts. V usage is TRBV29-1 and J usage is TRBJ2-5; 10 positions match TRBD1. V lost 1 base, J lost 4 bases, and 6 bases stayed unmatched. The CDR3 sequence is 15 residues long. Germline V gene sequence: CDR1 SQVTM, CDR2 ANQGSEA. The CDR3 region has the DNA TGCAGCGTTGAAGCCCGGGACAGGGGCGGAGAGACCCAGTACTTC. This encodes CSVEARDRGGETQYF.

This sequence joins TRBV11-3 and TRBJ2-7; 7 nucleotides match TRBD2. This CDR3 region has 18 residues. The V gene's germline CDR1 is SGHNT and CDR2 YENEEA. Trimming took 5 bases from V and 0 from J; bases not matched to a gene: 16. The CDR3 DNA reads as TGTGCCAGCAGCCTCGGAGGGGCGGGAGCCCCTAGCTCCTACGAGCAGTACTTC. Translated, it gives CASSLGGAGAPSSYEQYF.

This clone is a singleton in its sample. This chain uses TRBV7-9 with TRBJ1-3; TRBD1 might be the D (5 bases). Germline values: CDR1 SEHNR, CDR2 FQNEAQ (reference sequence). V lost 4 bases, J lost 0 bases, and 10 bases lay in between. The CDR3 spans 15 residues. CDR3 amino acids: CASSWGLISGNTIYF. The CDR3 DNA follows: TGTGCCAGCAGCTGGGGGTTGATCTCTGGAAACACCATATATTTT. Full variable domain (missing parts from reference TRBV7-9 and TRBJ1-3): DTGVSQNPRHKITKRGQNVTFRCDPISEHNRLYWYRQTLGQGPEFLTYFQNEAQLEKSRLLSDRFSAERPKGSFSTLEIQRTEQGDSAMYLCASSWGLISGNTIYFGEGSWLTVV.

The genes are TRBV13 and TRBJ2-5, with unresolved D. Trimming shortened V by 2 bases and J by 3 bases, and 7 bases separated the two germline ends. CDR3 length equals 13 residues. In germline, CDR1 is PRHDT, CDR2 FYEKMQ (reference sequence). In DNA form, the CDR3 reads TGTGCCAGCAGCTTATCGGCCAAAGAGACCCAGTACTTC. Amino acid sequence: CASSLSAKETQYF.

Only one count was recorded for this clone. This chain uses TRBV2 with TRBJ1-5; D is unresolved. Germline loops: CDR1 SNHLY, CDR2 FYNNEI. The length of the CDR3 is 14 residues. The V end was cut by 4 bases, the J end by 6 bases, with 13 bases between. This CDR3 is CASSGGQRVQPQHF. The CDR3 nucleotides are TGTGCCAGCAGTGGGGGTCAGAGGGTTCAGCCCCAGCATTTT.

The chain recombines TRBV6-6 with TRBJ2-3; possibly TRBD2 for D (6 bases). Per germline, CDR1 MNHNY and CDR2 SVGAGI (reference sequence). The CDR3 has 15 amino acids. The germline V and J ends were trimmed by 4 bases and 4 bases, with 15 bases remaining between them. CDR3 sequence (DNA): TGTGCCAGCAGTTTCCTCCTCGGGGAGGCAGATACGCAGTATTTT. This translates into CASSFLLGEADTQYF.

CDR3 sequence (DNA): TGTGCCAGCCTCGGAGGGGGGGCTGGAAACACCATATATTTT. As protein: CASLGGGAGNTIYF. The rearrangement uses TRBV28 and TRBJ1-3; the D gene is possibly TRBD1 (6 bases). Germline CDR1 and CDR2: MDHEN and SYDVKM. The CDR3 is made up of 14 amino acids. V lost 8 bases and J lost 2, with 13 bases in between.

V usage is TRBV28 and J usage is TRBJ2-1; 7 bases map to TRBD2. Germline CDR1 and CDR2: MDHEN and SYDVKM. J gave up 10 bases and V 1 base, and 7 bases lay outside the gene matches. The CDR3 consists of 14 residues. Written as DNA, the CDR3 is TGTGCCAGCAGTTTATATAATGGGGAGGGCGAGCAGTTCTTC. Its protein is CASSLYNGEGEQFF. The full variable domain, completed using reference TRBV28 and TRBJ2-1, is DVKVTQSSRYLVKRTGEKVFLECVQDMDHENMFWYRQDPGLGLRLIYFSYDVKMKEKGDIPEGYSVSREKKERFSLILESASTNQTSMYLCASSLYNGEGEQFFGPGTRLTVL.

This clone was observed a handful of times. The chain uses TRBV2 and TRBJ1-2; weak D call: TRBD1 (5 bases). There are 14 residues in the CDR3. The V end was cut by 5 bases, the J end by 1 base, with 11 bases between. CDR1 is SNHLY and CDR2 is FYNNEI in the germline V gene. The CDR3 region is CASSLQGINYGYTF. In DNA, the CDR3 is TGTGCCAGCAGTCTTCAGGGCATTAACTATGGCTACACCTTC.

This rearrangement joins TRBV11-2 to TRBJ2-3; D not resolved. Trimming took off 1 base at V and 2 bases at J, with 10 bases between the two ends. The V gene's germline CDR1 is SGHAT and CDR2 FQNNGV. The CDR3 consists of 15 residues. Here the CDR3 reads CASSLGAPATDTQYF. CDR3 bases: TGTGCCAGCAGCTTAGGGGCCCCTGCCACAGATACGCAGTATTTT.

The chain recombines TRBV9 with TRBJ2-2; 8 bases fit TRBD2. Germline loops: CDR1 SGDLS, CDR2 YYNGEE. This CDR3 has 16 amino acids. V shed 2 bases and J 6 bases; nucleotides not matched to a gene: 9. CDR3 coding DNA: TGTGCCAGCAGCGTGAATAACGGGGGGGCCCCCGGGGAGCTGTTTTTT. It encodes CASSVNNGGAPGELFF.

V gene TRBV6-1 combines with J gene TRBJ2-3; tentative D call: TRBD2 (5 bases). CDR1 is MNHNS and CDR2 is SASEGT in the germline V gene. The CDR3 has 14 amino acids. Trimming removed 1 base at V and 3 bases at J, with 8 bases between. The CDR3 loop reads CASSEGAGTDTQYF. In DNA, the CDR3 is TGTGCCAGCAGTGAAGGCGCGGGTACAGATACGCAGTATTTT.

The V call is TRBV4-1, the J call TRBJ2-2; the match to TRBD2 covers 8 bases. Per the germline V gene, CDR1 is MGHRA and CDR2 is YSYEKL. The CDR3 covers 16 residues. V shed 4 bases and J 0 bases; nucleotides not matched to a gene: 4. The CDR3, as DNA: TGCGCCAGCAGCCGTACAGCGGGAGCGAACACCGGGGAGCTGTTTTTT. Its translation is CASSRTAGANTGELFF.

The chain couples TRBV7-9 to TRBJ2-1, with a possible D match to TRBD1 (5 bases). Germline V gene sequence: CDR1 SEHNR, CDR2 FQNEAQ (reference sequence). The CDR3 covers 17 residues. The V end was cut by 4 bases, the J end by 0 bases, with 16 bases between. This CDR3 is CASSSPWTNSSYNEQFF. In nucleotides, the CDR3 is TGTGCCAGCAGCTCCCCCTGGACAAACAGCTCCTACAATGAGCAGTTCTTC.

This clone has just one count. The chain couples TRBV7-9 to TRBJ2-2; possibly TRBD1 for D (7 bases). The CDR3 totals 15 residues. V shed 7 bases and J shed 6 bases, with 18 bases lying between them. Germline V gives CDR1 SEHNR, CDR2 FQNEAQ (reference sequence). Written as DNA, the CDR3 is TGTGCCAGCATGAGACAGGGAGGATATGCCGGGGAGCTGTTTTTT. Translating gives CASMRQGGYAGELFF.

The V and J genes are TRBV6-6 and TRBJ2-7, with 10 bases identical to TRBD2. CDR3 length: 16 residues. Germline assignment: CDR1 MNHNY and CDR2 SVGAGI (reference sequence). The ends lost 4 bases at V and 0 bases at J; junction bases unmatched: 6. CDR3 coding DNA: TGTGCCAGCAGTTCCATAGCGGGAGGAAGCTCCTACGAGCAGTACTTC. Amino acid sequence: CASSSIAGGSSYEQYF.

The chain is built from TRBV7-9 and TRBJ1-2, with D unresolved. Trimming left V 4 bases short and J 3 bases short, with 21 bases between. The CDR3 loop spans 17 amino acids. Germline V lookup: CDR1 SEHNR, CDR2 FQNEAQ (reference sequence). The DNA of the CDR3 is TGTGCCAGCAGCTCCTTTACGGGAACGGTTGTGGACTATGGCTACACCTTC. This encodes CASSSFTGTVVDYGYTF.

This chain joins TRBV6-1 and TRBJ2-7; 7 nucleotides agree with TRBD1. The V gene's germline CDR1 is MNHNS and CDR2 SASEGT. V lost 6 bases, J lost 5 bases, and 13 bases stayed unmatched. The CDR3 length is 15 residues. CDR3 DNA sequence: TGTGCCAGCAGGGTTCCTCAGGGGGAAGCTGACGAGCAGTACTTC. Amino acid sequence: CASRVPQGEADEQYF.